The 8 T cell receptor beta chains reported below all come from one sample, sequenced in a study of cytomegalovirus exposure and HLA in healthy donors. Produced via immunoSEQ multiplex PCR; TCRdb's table is partial and in-frame only. The table has about 110,000 clones, under 97% seen once. The sequencing input was PBMCs. The receptors derive from a woman aged 18-29 years in good health and CMV-seronegative.

The rearrangement joins TRBV28 to TRBJ1-2; D remains ambiguous. Germline CDR1 MDHEN, CDR2 SYDVKM. V dropped 5 bases and J dropped 2 bases, with 15 bases sitting between them. The CDR3 extends over 15 amino acids. CDR3 residues: CASSPPRGINYGYTF. In nucleotides, the CDR3 is TGTGCCAGCAGTCCTCCCCGGGGAATCAACTATGGCTACACCTTC.

V usage is TRBV6-6 and J usage is TRBJ1-2; D gene uncertain. Germline CDR1 MNHNY, CDR2 SVGAGI (reference sequence). CDR3 size: 15 residues. V shed 2 bases and J shed 1 base, with 11 bases lying between them. The CDR3 spells CASSYRQEGNYGYTF. The CDR3 bases are TGTGCCAGCAGTTACCGCCAAGAGGGTAACTATGGCTACACCTTC.

V is TRBV28 and J is TRBJ1-1; no firm D call. This CDR3 region has 14 residues. V lost 5 bases and J 0 bases, leaving 10 bases between the germline ends. Germline assignment: CDR1 MDHEN and CDR2 SYDVKM. CDR3 bases: TGTGCCAGCAGTCAGATCCACCTGAACACTGAAGCTTTCTTT. It yields the protein CASSQIHLNTEAFF. Using reference TRBV28 and TRBJ1-1 for the parts outside the CDR3, the full variable domain is DVKVTQSSRYLVKRTGEKVFLECVQDMDHENMFWYRQDPGLGLRLIYFSYDVKMKEKGDIPEGYSVSREKKERFSLILESASTNQTSMYLCASSQIHLNTEAFFGQGTRLTVV.

The chain couples TRBV7-6 to TRBJ2-3, with 10 positions matching TRBD2. V lost 5 bases to trimming and J lost 4 bases; unmatched junction nucleotides: 9. The CDR3 covers 16 residues. The germline gives CDR1 SGHVS, CDR2 FNYEAQ. CDR3 in amino acids: CASSETAGGLADTQYF. The CDR3 region has the DNA TGTGCCAGCAGCGAAACAGCGGGGGGGCTCGCAGATACGCAGTATTTT.

This sequence joins TRBV9 and TRBJ1-3; D is possibly TRBD1 (6 bases). Germline V gene lookup returns CDR1 SGDLS and CDR2 YYNGEE. The V end lost 0 bases, the J end lost 2 bases, and 6 bases lay between the germline ends. This CDR3 comprises 14 residues. CDR3 in amino acids: CASSVGTAGNTIYF. CDR3 bases: TGTGCCAGCAGCGTAGGGACAGCTGGAAACACCATATATTTT.

This clone was found once. The V and J genes are TRBV4-2 and TRBJ2-1; TRBD2 aligns across 8 bases. Unmatched junction bases numbered 7, after V lost 3 bases and J lost 0 bases. Germline CDR1 LGHNA, CDR2 YNFKEQ. This CDR3 has 17 amino acids. The CDR3 coding sequence is TGTGCCAGCAGCCACCACCAGCGGGGGAGCTCCTACAATGAGCAGTTCTTC. Encoded protein: CASSHHQRGSSYNEQFF.

The CDR3 nucleotides are TGTGCCAGCAGCCAAGAGTTGGGACAGACCAATGAGCAGTTCTTC. This encodes CASSQELGQTNEQFF. The chain employs TRBV4-2 and TRBJ2-1; 7 bases map to TRBD1. The V gene's germline CDR1 is LGHNA and CDR2 YNFKEQ. V gave up 0 bases and J gave up 6 bases; unmatched junction bases: 5. CDR3 length: 15 residues.

This chain uses TRBV18 with TRBJ2-3, with D possibly TRBD2 on 6 matching bases. The CDR3 extends over 14 amino acids. Germline lookup yields CDR1 KGHSH and CDR2 LQKENI. V was pared by 6 bases and J by 2 bases, with 12 bases between. CDR3 region: CASSLDYPTDTQYF. Here the CDR3 DNA reads TGTGCCAGCTCCCTGGACTATCCCACAGATACGCAGTATTTT.